These 13 T cell receptor beta chains came from one sample sequenced in a study of blood T cells in healthy people across ages. Sample-barcoded 5' priming and a J-beta primer mix drove a second PCR of about 6 to 12 cycles. One entry per CDR3 protein, called by TCRdb with MiXCR from the 5' RACE reads. The sample carries fewer than 1,200,000 distinct CDR3 sequences, almost 25% recorded once. The same data also went into a second study, on T cells of mothers and their children.

The sample was blood. Source of these receptors: a girl aged 2 to 10 in good health.

The rearrangement uses TRBV12-5 and TRBJ2-1; D ambiguous. The J call may be faulty, since TRBJ2-7 better matches the DNA end. This CDR3 has 15 residues. Germline CDR1 reads LGHNT; CDR2 reads FRNRAP. CDR3 sequence: CASVLGVSPIYEQYF. The CDR3 DNA reads as TGTGCTAGTGTCCTCGGAGTTTCCCCTATTTACGAGCAGTACTTC.

The chain combines TRBV5-5 with TRBJ1-5; D remains ambiguous. V gave up 3 bases and J gave up 4 bases, with 14 bases separating them. The CDR3 consists of 15 residues. Germline CDR1 and CDR2: SGHKS and YYEKEE (reference sequence). CDR3 nucleotides: TGTGCCAGCAGCTCGGAGGCGGCAGTGAATCAGCCCCAGCATTTT. Residues: CASSSEAAVNQPQHF.

This clonotype has a handful of counts. V gene TRBV7-2 combines with J gene TRBJ2-1, with D unclear. There are 12 residues in the CDR3. From germline, CDR1 is SGHTA and CDR2 FQGNSA. With 8 bases removed from V and 9 bases from J, the gap between germline ends came to 14 bases. In DNA, the CDR3 is TGTGCCAGCGGCCTCCCCTCTCGTGAGCAGTTCTTC. This translates into CASGLPSREQFF. The full variable domain, with the rest looked up from reference TRBV7-2 and TRBJ2-1, is GAGVSQSPSNKVTEKGKDVELRCDPISGHTALYWYRQSLGQGLEFLIYFQGNSAPDKSGLPSDRFSAERTGGSVSTLTIQRTQQEDSAVYLCASGLPSREQFFGPGTRLTVL.

The chain has TRBV20-1 and TRBJ2-7; 7 nucleotides match TRBD1. The CDR3 totals 13 residues. From germline, CDR1 is DFQATT and CDR2 SNEGSKA (reference sequence). With V trimmed by 5 bases and J by 3 bases, 7 bases remained unmatched. CDR3 sequence reads: CSALRDSGYEQYF. The CDR3 coding sequence is TGCAGTGCTCTCCGGGACAGTGGCTACGAGCAGTACTTC.

This rearrangement joins TRBV29-1 to TRBJ2-5; D is perhaps TRBD1 (6 bases). V lost 6 bases and J lost 5, with 13 bases in between. Per the germline V gene, CDR1 is SQVTM and CDR2 is ANQGSEA. There are 12 residues in the CDR3. In DNA form, the CDR3 reads TGCAGCGTGACCAGGGGAATTGAGACCCAGTACTTC. This translates into CSVTRGIETQYF.

This clonotype came up a few times. This chain connects TRBV7-2 to TRBJ2-5, with TRBD1 matching 8 bases. CDR3 length: 16 residues. Per the germline V gene, CDR1 is SGHTA and CDR2 is FQGNSA. Trimming at V came to 5 bases and at J to 10 bases, leaving 18 bases not matched to a gene. Here the CDR3 DNA reads TGTGCCAGCAGCGTGGGACAGGACCTACCAAGAGAGGGCCAGTACTTC. It encodes CASSVGQDLPREGQYF.

The CDR3 loop is CASSDRLSSYNEQFF. In DNA, the CDR3 is TGTGCCAGCAGTGATAGGCTGAGCTCCTACAATGAGCAGTTCTTC. The V and J genes are TRBV2 and TRBJ2-1; D is ambiguous. V gave up 3 bases and J gave up 0 bases, with 9 bases separating them. This CDR3 is 15 amino acids long. Germline-derived CDR1 and CDR2 are SNHLY and FYNNEI.

The sample holds a few counts of this clonotype. This sequence joins TRBV20-1 and TRBJ2-1; tentative D call: TRBD1 (6 bases). V lost 5 bases and J 1 base, leaving 15 bases between the germline ends. The CDR3 has 15 amino acids. Germline V gene data show CDR1 as DFQATT and CDR2 as SNEGSKA (reference sequence). This CDR3 reads CSAGRGRGSYNEQFF. The CDR3 DNA reads TGCAGTGCTGGACGAGGAAGGGGGTCCTACAATGAGCAGTTCTTC.

Of note for this clonotype: This clone may be a read error of a much larger clone one base away. V usage is TRBV9 and J usage is TRBJ2-1; the match to TRBD2 covers 9 bases. Trimming removed 5 bases from V and 5 bases from J; junction bases left unmatched: 11. Per the germline V gene, CDR1 is SGDLS and CDR2 is YYNGEE. The CDR3 has 16 amino acids. The CDR3 sequence: CASSDDIAGVNNEQFF. CDR3 bases: TGTGCCAGCAGTGATGATATAGCGGGAGTGAACAATGAGCAGTTCTTC.

This clonotype was recorded at least ten times. The chain combines TRBV5-5 with TRBJ2-5; the D is unclear. The CDR3 contains 15 residues. Germline assignment: CDR1 SGHKS and CDR2 YYEKEE (reference sequence). V was pared by 1 base and J by 1 base, with 11 bases between. The CDR3 is CASSLTRALQETQYF. The CDR3, as DNA: TGTGCCAGCAGCTTGACCCGGGCACTCCAAGAGACCCAGTACTTC.

V gene TRBV12-5 combines with J gene TRBJ2-5; D remains unclear. The CDR3 length is 14 residues. Trimming took 7 bases from V and 2 from J, leaving 14 bases between them. The germline gives CDR1 LGHNT, CDR2 FRNRAP. The CDR3 loop is CASALDGTQETQYF. CDR3 bases: TGTGCTAGTGCCTTGGACGGTACGCAAGAGACCCAGTACTTC.

The chain combines TRBV7-9 with TRBJ2-5; 8 positions match TRBD2. The DNA matches TRBJ2-7 better at its end, which makes the J call doubtful. CDR3 size: 16 residues. Germline CDR1 and CDR2: SEHNR and FQNEAQ (reference sequence). The CDR3 region is CASSSPSGGPSYEQYF. CDR3 bases: TGTGCCAGCAGCTCCCCCAGCGGGGGCCCTTCCTACGAGCAGTACTTC.

The V gene is TRBV4-3, the J gene TRBJ2-7; no clear D gene. Trimming left V 4 bases short and J 6 bases short, with 19 bases between. CDR1 and CDR2 (germline): LGHNA, YSLEER. CDR3 length: 15 amino acids. For the CDR3, the DNA is TGCGCCAGCAGCCCTCGGATCACTCTCTCCGCCGAGCAGTACTTC. The encoded protein is CASSPRITLSAEQYF.